What follows describes a single TCR beta chain. Some clones are missing from TCRdb's copy, which holds only in-frame ones; the method was immunoSEQ multiplex PCR. The profile shows some 150,000 clones, 89% of them singletons. The sample is drawn from a study of blood T cell repertoires in COVID-19. Germline CDR1 and CDR2: LGHDT and YNNKEL (reference sequence). The germline V and J ends were trimmed by 0 bases and 0 bases, with 15 bases remaining between them. CDR3 length: 19 amino acids. The V call is TRBV3-1 (or the pseudogene TRBV3-2), the J call TRBJ2-6, with D unclear. This receptor was obtained from a woman aged 18-29 years who had recovered from COVID-19. Sequencing was performed on PBMCs or T cells enriched from blood (not recorded which). For the CDR3, the DNA is TGTGCCAGCAGCCAAGATCTATTAGCCGGCGACTCTGGGGCCAACGTCCTGACTTTC. It is translated as CASSQDLLAGDSGANVLTF.